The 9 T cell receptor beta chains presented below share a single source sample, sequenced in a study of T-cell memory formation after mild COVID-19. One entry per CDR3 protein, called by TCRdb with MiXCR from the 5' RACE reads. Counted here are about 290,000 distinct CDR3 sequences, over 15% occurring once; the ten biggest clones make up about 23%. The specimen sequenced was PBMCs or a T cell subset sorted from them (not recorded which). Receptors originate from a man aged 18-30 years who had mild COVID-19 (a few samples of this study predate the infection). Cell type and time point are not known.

CDR3 coding DNA: TGCAGCGTTGAGGGCAGGGTGGGGAACACTGAAGCTTTCTTT. As protein: CSVEGRVGNTEAFF. The J gene is TRBJ1-1, the V gene TRBV29-1; D is perhaps TRBD1 (5 bases). The CDR3 consists of 14 residues. Germline CDR1 SQVTM, CDR2 ANQGSEA. V was shortened by 3 bases and J by 1 base, with 12 bases between the two germline ends.

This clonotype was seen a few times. This chain's CDR3 is CASSQGRPMNTEAFF. CDR3 sequence (DNA): TGTGCCAGCAGCCAAGGACGCCCGATGAACACTGAAGCTTTCTTT. This chain joins TRBV4-2 and TRBJ1-1; D gene uncertain. The CDR3 sequence is 15 residues long. Trimming stripped 1 base from V and 0 bases from J, with 9 bases between. Germline assignment: CDR1 LGHNA and CDR2 YNFKEQ.

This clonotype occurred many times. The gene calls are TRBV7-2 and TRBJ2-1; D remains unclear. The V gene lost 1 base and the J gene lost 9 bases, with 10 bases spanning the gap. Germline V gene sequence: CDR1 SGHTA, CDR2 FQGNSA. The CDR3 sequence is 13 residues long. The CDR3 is CASSLVGDSEQFF. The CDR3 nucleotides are TGTGCCAGCAGCTTAGTCGGCGATAGTGAGCAGTTCTTC.

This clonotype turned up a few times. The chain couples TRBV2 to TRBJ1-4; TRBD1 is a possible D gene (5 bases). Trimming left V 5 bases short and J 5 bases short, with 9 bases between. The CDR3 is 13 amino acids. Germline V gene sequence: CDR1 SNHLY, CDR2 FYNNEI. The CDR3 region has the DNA TGTGCCAGCAGTCGGGGACCGAATGAAAAACTGTTTTTT. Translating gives CASSRGPNEKLFF.

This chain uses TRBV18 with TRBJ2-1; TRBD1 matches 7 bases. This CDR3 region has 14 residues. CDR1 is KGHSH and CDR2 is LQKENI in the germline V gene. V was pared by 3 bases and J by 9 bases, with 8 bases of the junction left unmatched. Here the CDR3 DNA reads TGTGCCAGCTCACCCCGTACAGGGGACACTGAGCAGTTCTTC. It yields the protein CASSPRTGDTEQFF.

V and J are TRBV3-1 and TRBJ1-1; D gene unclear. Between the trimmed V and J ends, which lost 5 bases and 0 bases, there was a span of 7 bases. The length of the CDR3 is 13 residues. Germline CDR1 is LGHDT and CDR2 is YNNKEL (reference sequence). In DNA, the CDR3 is TGTGCCAGCAGCAGGGTGATGAACACTGAAGCTTTCTTT. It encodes CASSRVMNTEAFF.

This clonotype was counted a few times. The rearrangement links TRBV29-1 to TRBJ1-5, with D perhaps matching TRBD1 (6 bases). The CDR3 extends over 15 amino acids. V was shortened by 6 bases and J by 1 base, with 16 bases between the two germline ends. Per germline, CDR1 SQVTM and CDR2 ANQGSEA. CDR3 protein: CSVVISGASNQPQHF. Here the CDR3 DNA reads TGCAGCGTCGTTATCTCGGGGGCCAGCAATCAGCCCCAGCATTTT.

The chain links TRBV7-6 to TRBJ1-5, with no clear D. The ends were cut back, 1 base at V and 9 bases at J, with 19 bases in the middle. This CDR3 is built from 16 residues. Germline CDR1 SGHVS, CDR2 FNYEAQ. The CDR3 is CASSLGAAQLEGPQHF. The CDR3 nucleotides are TGTGCCAGCAGCTTAGGGGCAGCTCAATTGGAAGGGCCCCAGCATTTT.

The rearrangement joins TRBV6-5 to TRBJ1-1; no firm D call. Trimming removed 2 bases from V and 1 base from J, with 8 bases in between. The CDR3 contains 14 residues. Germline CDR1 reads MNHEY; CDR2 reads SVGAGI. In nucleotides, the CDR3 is TGTGCCAGCAGTTACATGCGGACGAACACTGAAGCTTTCTTT. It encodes CASSYMRTNTEAFF.